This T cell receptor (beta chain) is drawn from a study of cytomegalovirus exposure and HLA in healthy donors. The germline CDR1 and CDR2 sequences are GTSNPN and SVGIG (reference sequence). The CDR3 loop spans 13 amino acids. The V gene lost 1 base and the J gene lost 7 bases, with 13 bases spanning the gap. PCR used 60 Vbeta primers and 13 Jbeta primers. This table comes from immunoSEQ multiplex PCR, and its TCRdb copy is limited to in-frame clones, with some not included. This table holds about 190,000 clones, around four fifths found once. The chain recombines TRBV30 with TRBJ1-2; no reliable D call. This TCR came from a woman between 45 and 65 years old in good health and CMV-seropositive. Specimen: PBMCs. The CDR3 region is CAWSALVGPGYTF. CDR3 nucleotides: TGTGCCTGGAGTGCCCTGGTTGGCCCTGGCTACACCTTC.